What follows are 23 T cell receptor beta chains derived from one specimen sequenced in a study of monozygotic twins with inflammatory bowel disease (dated by TCRdb to about 2019). The library was obtained by 5' RACE. The run used an Illumina HiSeq 2500. TCRdb reprocessed the reads and lists each CDR3 protein sequence as a single entry, with no DNA. The table for this sample records a few hundred thousand distinct CDR3 sequences. The ten largest clones capture 2% to 3% of the sample. The sample was blood. Receptors were obtained from a human donor with ulcerative colitis or Crohn's disease, or a healthy co-twin of an affected twin (not recorded which).

The chain has TRBV12-3 or TRBV12-4 and TRBJ2-1. CDR3 size: 13 residues. The CDR3 sequence is CASSKILGNEQFF.

The chain combines TRBV5-1 with TRBJ2-2; TCRdb's D call of TRBD1 is untestable without DNA. Looked up from germline, CDR1 is SGHRS and CDR2 is YFSETQ. The CDR3 runs to 16 residues. The CDR3: CASSPPGQANTGELFF.

The rearrangement links TRBV7-9 to TRBJ2-5. Germline CDR1 SEHNR, CDR2 FQNEAQ (reference sequence). The CDR3 extends over 15 amino acids. The CDR3 loop is CASSPQRSRNMAQYF.

The CDR3 loop reads CASRLVEAGKYEQYF. The chain uses TRBV12-2 and TRBJ2-7; checking the TCRdb D call of TRBD1 is not possible without DNA. TRBV12-2 is classified as a pseudogene. The CDR3 contains 15 residues.

The J gene is TRBJ2-3, the V gene TRBV4-3; TCRdb names TRBD1, which stays unverified in the absence of DNA. The CDR3 is made up of 16 amino acids. The germline CDR1 and CDR2 sequences are LGHNA and YSLEER. The CDR3 is CASSQTAQRFTDTQYF.

The chain joins TRBV7-3 to TRBJ2-1; TCRdb's D call, TRBD2, is unchecked because there is no DNA. This CDR3 region has 16 residues. CDR1 SGHTA and CDR2 FQGTGA come from the germline V gene. CDR3 in amino acids: CASSLISGSSYNEQFF.

This chain uses TRBV2 with TRBJ2-7. CDR1 is SNHLY and CDR2 is FYNNEI in the germline V gene. This CDR3 is 11 amino acids long. The chain's CDR3 is CATRGSYEQYF.

The chain recombines TRBV20-1 with TRBJ2-7; there is no DNA to check the TCRdb D call of TRBD1. Per the germline V gene, CDR1 is DFQATT and CDR2 is SNEGSKA (reference sequence). The CDR3 loop spans 14 amino acids. This CDR3 is CSAGRGTEPYEQYF.

The chain is built from TRBV18 and TRBJ2-3. In germline, CDR1 is KGHSH, CDR2 LQKENI. The CDR3 covers 14 residues. The CDR3 is CASSPRSKTDTQYF.

This chain connects TRBV12-3 or TRBV12-4 to TRBJ1-2; no DNA is available, so the TRBD1 call from TCRdb remains unchecked. This CDR3 is built from 14 residues. This CDR3 reads CASSRGETNYGYTF.

V gene TRBV5-4 combines with J gene TRBJ2-3; TCRdb's assignment of TRBD2 cannot be checked, as there is no DNA. Germline-derived CDR1 and CDR2 are SGHNT and YYREEE (reference sequence). The CDR3 runs to 17 residues. CDR3 in amino acids: CASSLGGLAGGPDTQYF.

This chain links TRBV10-3 with TRBJ1-5; TCRdb's D call of TRBD1 is untestable without DNA. From germline, CDR1 is ENHRY and CDR2 SYGVKD. This CDR3 is 15 amino acids long. The CDR3 loop reads CAISAGTGSNQPQHF.

The rearrangement joins TRBV11-2 to TRBJ2-5; TCRdb's D gene call, TRBD2, goes unchecked for lack of DNA. The CDR3 has 16 residues. Germline values: CDR1 SGHAT, CDR2 FQNNGV. The CDR3 loop reads CASSPWGSGGRETQYF.

The V and J genes are TRBV29-1 and TRBJ2-6; the D call of TRBD1 rests on TCRdb alone, since no DNA is present to check it. Germline values: CDR1 SQVTM, CDR2 ANQGSEA. The CDR3 spans 15 residues. This CDR3 is CSVDISGSGANVLTF.

The J gene is TRBJ1-5, the V gene TRBV20-1. Per germline, CDR1 DFQATT and CDR2 SNEGSKA (reference sequence). This CDR3 has 16 amino acids. This CDR3 is CSALRSHEYSNQPQHF.

J is TRBJ2-1 and V is TRBV20-1; TCRdb outputs TRBD1, but without DNA this stays unchecked. The CDR3 runs 13 residues. CDR1 is DFQATT and CDR2 is SNEGSKA in the germline V gene (reference sequence). The CDR3 region is CSGGGGAVNEQFF.

The chain links TRBV4-2 to TRBJ1-1; the TRBD1 assignment by TCRdb is unverifiable without DNA. The V gene's germline CDR1 is LGHNA and CDR2 YNFKEQ. The CDR3 sequence is 15 residues long. The CDR3 region is CASSPPQGVNTEAFF.

The genes are TRBV20-1 and TRBJ2-1; checking the TCRdb D call of TRBD2 is not possible without DNA. CDR1 and CDR2 from the germline V gene are DFQATT and SNEGSKA (reference sequence). This CDR3 contains 16 residues. This CDR3 is CSARGSSGDSYNEQFF.

This chain links TRBV6-2 or TRBV6-3 with TRBJ1-5; the D call of TRBD1 rests on TCRdb alone, since no DNA is present to check it. Germline assignment: CDR1 MNHEY and CDR2 SVGEGT. This CDR3 comprises 16 residues. The chain's CDR3 is CASSPWGRNSNQPQHF.

The V call is TRBV19, the J call TRBJ2-7; TCRdb's assignment of TRBD1 cannot be checked, as there is no DNA. Germline V CDR1 and CDR2: LNHDA, SQIVND (reference sequence). The CDR3 extends over 14 amino acids. The CDR3 here is CASSGPGFTYEQYF. Using reference TRBV19 and TRBJ2-7 for the parts outside the CDR3, the full variable domain is DGGITQSPKYLFRKEGQNVTLSCEQNLNHDAMYWYRQDPGQGLRLIYYSQIVNDFQKGDIAEGYSVSREKKESFPLTVTSAQKNPTAFYLCASSGPGFTYEQYFGPGTRLTVT.

The chain is built from TRBV7-2 and TRBJ2-7; absent DNA, TCRdb's TRBD2 call cannot be checked. The V gene's germline CDR1 is SGHTA and CDR2 FQGNSA. This CDR3 is built from 16 residues. CDR3 protein: CASSLVAAGGIYEQYF.

The chain recombines TRBV25-1 with TRBJ2-7; the TRBD2 assignment by TCRdb is unverifiable without DNA. The CDR3 length is 15 residues. CDR1 and CDR2 (germline): MGHDK, SYGVNS. CDR3 in amino acids: CASSPLAGVGIEQYF.

The chain combines TRBV12-3 or TRBV12-4 with TRBJ2-1; TCRdb's assignment of TRBD2 cannot be checked, as there is no DNA. This CDR3 is built from 16 residues. The CDR3 loop reads CASSLGLAGGLNEQFF.